This is a list of T cell receptor beta chains from one sample in a study of cytomegalovirus exposure and HLA in healthy donors. Generated by immunoSEQ multiplex PCR, the TCRdb table keeps only in-frame clones and is missing some. The sample carries roughly 150,000 clones, around four fifths recorded once. Specimen: PBMCs. These receptors originate from a male donor in good health and CMV-seronegative. CDR3s include the opening cysteine and the closing phenylalanine or tryptophan. Fields, in order: D gene, J gene, clone size, V gene, CDR3 protein, CDR3 DNA. D genes are given only for firm matches. Not all rows give a size; the values are once, few, many and, for expanded clones, a class.

TRBD1	TRBJ1-2	NA	TRBV6-1	CASSELAPGGFNYGYTF	TGTGCCAGCAGTGAATTGGCCCCAGGGGGTTTTAACTATGGCTACACCTTC
NA	TRBJ1-1	NA	TRBV10-3	CAISPRAVDTEAFF	TGTGCCATCAGCCCCAGGGCGGTCGACACTGAAGCTTTCTTT
TRBD2	TRBJ2-7	NA	TRBV4-3	CASSHTGTSGSYEQYF	TGCGCCAGCAGCCATACCGGGACTAGCGGATCCTACGAGCAGTACTTC
NA	TRBJ2-7	NA	TRBV27	CASSSGGPPYEQYF	TGTGCCAGCAGTTCAGGGGGGCCCCCCTACGAGCAGTACTTC
NA	TRBJ2-7	NA	TRBV9	CASSVGGSGPYEQYF	TGTGCCAGCAGCGTAGGTGGGAGTGGGCCCTACGAGCAGTACTTC
TRBD1	TRBJ2-6	NA	TRBV5-6	CASSTLRQGSGANVLTF	TGTGCCAGCAGCACTTTGAGACAGGGGAGTGGGGCCAACGTCCTGACTTTC
TRBD1	TRBJ2-3	NA	TRBV6-1	CASSDGTARGYTQYF	TGTGCCAGCAGTGATGGGACAGCAAGAGGATACACGCAGTATTTT
TRBD1	TRBJ1-2	NA	TRBV5-8	CASSLSGRGTLNYGYTF	TGTGCCAGCAGCTTGTCCGGCAGGGGGACCCTGAACTATGGCTACACCTTC
NA	TRBJ2-7	once	TRBV2	CASTPGKGGYEQYF	TGTGCCAGCACCCCGGGAAAAGGGGGCTACGAGCAGTACTTC
TRBD2	TRBJ2-7	NA	TRBV7-2	CASSLESSGPYEQYF	TGTGCCAGCAGCTTAGAGTCTAGCGGCCCCTACGAGCAGTACTTC
NA	TRBJ1-2	few	TRBV28	CASSFWGQANYGYTF	TGTGCCAGCAGTTTCTGGGGCCAGGCTAACTATGGCTACACCTTC
TRBD1	TRBJ2-5	NA	TRBV7-8	CASSPTGTGGQETQYF	TGTGCCAGCAGCCCGACCGGGACAGGGGGCCAAGAGACCCAGTACTTC
NA	TRBJ1-2	NA	TRBV20-1	CSAPYYGYTF	TGCAGTGCCCCTTACTATGGCTACACCTTC
TRBD1	TRBJ2-6	NA	TRBV5-1	CASSSQGQTWSGANVLTF	TGCGCCAGCAGCTCTCAGGGACAGACTTGGTCTGGGGCCAACGTCCTGACTTTC
TRBD2	TRBJ2-7	NA	TRBV19	CASSPASGDYEQYF	TGTGCCAGTAGTCCGGCTAGCGGGGACTACGAGCAGTACTTC
TRBD1	TRBJ1-4	NA	TRBV12-5	CASEGQAHEKLFF	TGTGCTAGTGAGGGACAGGCACATGAAAAACTGTTTTTT
TRBD2	TRBJ2-7	NA	TRBV7-3	CASSLAGGLSYEQYF	TGTGCCAGCAGCTTAGCGGGGGGTCTCTCCTACGAGCAGTACTTC
TRBD1	TRBJ1-2	once	TRBV6-5	CASSYSTGGGYGYTF	TGTGCCAGCAGTTACTCGACAGGGGGAGGCTATGGCTACACCTTC
NA	TRBJ2-5	NA	TRBV29-1	CSVGEETQYF	TGCAGCGTTGGCGAGGAGACCCAGTACTTC
TRBD1	TRBJ1-4	NA	TRBV19	CASSIGQGELFF	TGTGCCAGTAGTATCGGACAGGGGGAACTGTTTTTT
NA	TRBJ2-3	NA	TRBV9	CASSPREGVTDTQYF	TGTGCCAGCAGCCCACGTGAAGGGGTCACGGATACGCAGTATTTT
TRBD1	TRBJ1-5	NA	TRBV2	CASSESGTGYQPQHF	TGTGCCAGCAGTGAATCCGGGACAGGGTACCAGCCCCAGCATTTT
TRBD1	TRBJ2-3	once	TRBV5-6	CASSLARDRAQDTQYF	TGTGCCAGCAGCTTGGCGCGAGACAGGGCCCAAGATACGCAGTATTTT
NA	TRBJ1-6	NA	TRBV6-6	CASTSMPSSYNSPLHF	TGTGCCAGCACCTCCATGCCGAGCTCCTATAATTCACCCCTCCACTTT
TRBD1	TRBJ1-6	few	TRBV2	CASSSGTAKNSPLHF	TGTGCCAGCAGCTCCGGGACAGCGAAAAATTCACCCCTCCACTTT
NA	TRBJ2-1	NA	TRBV27	CASSLFRGGEQFF	TGTGCCAGCAGTTTATTCCGGGGTGGTGAGCAGTTCTTC
NA	TRBJ2-5	NA	TRBV10-3	CAISERVETQVSQETQYF	TGTGCCATCAGTGAGCGTGTAGAAACACAGGTCTCCCAAGAGACCCAGTACTTC
NA	TRBJ1-2	NA	TRBV6-1	CASRVRQPNYGYTF	TGTGCCAGCAGAGTCCGACAGCCTAACTATGGCTACACCTTC
TRBD2	TRBJ2-1	NA	TRBV11-2	CASSQTSGQFF	TGTGCCAGCAGCCAGACTAGCGGACAGTTCTTC
NA	TRBJ2-3	NA	TRBV4-3	CASSQRVSDTDTQYF	TGCGCCAGCAGCCAACGGGTGTCAGACACAGATACGCAGTATTTT
NA	TRBJ1-1	NA	TRBV7-9	CASSLSGSEAFF	TGTGCCAGCAGCTTATCGGGTTCCGAAGCTTTCTTT
TRBD1	TRBJ2-7	NA	TRBV11-3	CASSLDGTGTAGAEQYF	TGTGCCAGCAGCTTAGATGGGACCGGGACAGCCGGCGCGGAGCAGTACTTC
TRBD1	TRBJ2-3	NA	TRBV9	CASSPSDRENTDTQYF	TGTGCCAGCAGCCCCTCGGACAGGGAAAACACAGATACGCAGTATTTT
NA	TRBJ2-7	NA	TRBV9	CASSVGEPTDLEQYF	TGTGCCAGCAGCGTAGGGGAGCCCACTGATCTCGAGCAGTACTTC
TRBD1	TRBJ1-1	NA	TRBV23-1	CASSQGGGEAEAFF	TGCGCCAGCAGTCAAGGAGGGGGCGAGGCTGAAGCTTTCTTT
NA	TRBJ1-1	NA	TRBV4-2	CASTPRDGEGAFF	TGTGCCAGCACCCCGAGGGACGGGGAGGGAGCTTTCTTT
TRBD1	TRBJ2-2	NA	TRBV7-8	CASSWMGQVIGELFF	TGTGCCAGCAGCTGGATGGGACAGGTCATAGGGGAGCTGTTTTTT
TRBD2	TRBJ2-3	NA	TRBV10-3	CAISAQPTSGTDTQYF	TGTGCCATCAGCGCCCAGCCGACTAGCGGCACAGATACGCAGTATTTT
TRBD1	TRBJ2-1	NA	TRBV7-2	CASSFDRANEQFF	TGTGCCAGCAGCTTCGACAGGGCCAATGAGCAGTTCTTC
TRBD2	TRBJ2-3	NA	TRBV11-1	CASSLGTSGSTDTQYF	TGTGCCAGCAGCTTAGGGACTAGCGGTTCCACAGATACGCAGTATTTT
TRBD1	TRBJ1-2	NA	TRBV7-2	CASSLVAPTGVGGYTF	TGTGCCAGCAGCTTAGTTGCACCCACAGGGGTAGGTGGCTACACCTTC
NA	TRBJ2-1	NA	TRBV5-1	CASSLAGNNEQFF	TGCGCCAGCAGCTTGGCCGGGAACAATGAGCAGTTCTTC
TRBD1	TRBJ2-7	few	TRBV4-2	CASSQPDRGYEQYF	TGTGCCAGCAGCCAACCGGACAGGGGATACGAGCAGTACTTC
TRBD2	TRBJ2-5	few	TRBV9	CASSAGTSGGLQETQYF	TGTGCCAGCAGCGCCGGGACTAGCGGGGGGCTCCAAGAGACCCAGTACTTC
NA	TRBJ1-2	NA	TRBV7-2	CASSLDWTTLGYTF	TGTGCCAGCAGCTTAGACTGGACTACGCTCGGCTACACCTTC
TRBD1	TRBJ2-3	few	TRBV7-9	CASSWGQAHTDMQYF	TGTGCCAGCAGCTGGGGACAGGCTCACACAGATATGCAGTATTTT
TRBD1	TRBJ2-5	once	TRBV7-2	CASSLGQGGRETQYF	TGTGCCAGCAGCTTAGGACAGGGGGGACGGGAGACCCAGTACTTC
NA	TRBJ2-7	NA	TRBV5-1	CASSFGHTSSYEQYF	TGCGCCAGCAGCTTTGGACACACGAGCTCCTACGAGCAGTACTTC
NA	TRBJ2-7	few	TRBV7-2	CASSLPPGHLYEQYF	TGTGCCAGCAGCTTACCGCCGGGACATCTCTACGAGCAGTACTTC
NA	TRBJ1-5	NA	TRBV19	CASSISGGQPQHF	TGTGCCAGTAGTATTTCGGGGGGCCAGCCCCAGCATTTT
NA	TRBJ2-5	NA	TRBV14	CASSQDIGSGETQYF	TGTGCCAGCAGCCAAGATATCGGGAGCGGGGAGACCCAGTACTTC
NA	TRBJ2-3	NA	TRBV7-2	CASSPGASTDTQYF	TGTGCCAGCAGCCCCGGTGCAAGCACAGATACGCAGTATTTT
TRBD1	TRBJ1-1	NA	TRBV19	CASGDRPNTEAFF	TGTGCCAGTGGGGACAGGCCGAACACTGAAGCTTTCTTT
NA	TRBJ1-1	NA	TRBV27	CASSLSGGVEAFF	TGTGCCAGCAGTTTATCCGGGGGAGTCGAAGCTTTCTTT
NA	TRBJ2-5	NA	TRBV7-2	CASGLSYQETQYF	TGTGCCAGCGGACTTTCCTACCAAGAGACCCAGTACTTC
NA	TRBJ1-1	NA	TRBV5-8	CASSLSGSVNTEAFF	TGTGCCAGCAGCTTGTCGGGGAGCGTTAACACTGAAGCTTTCTTT
TRBD1	TRBJ1-5	NA	TRBV4-3	CASSPGTGANQPQHF	TGCGCCAGCAGCCCAGGGACAGGTGCAAATCAGCCCCAGCATTTT
TRBD2	TRBJ2-1	NA	TRBV15	CATSRDKSGGRGEQFF	TGTGCCACCAGCAGAGATAAGAGCGGGGGCCGGGGGGAGCAGTTCTTC
NA	TRBJ2-3	NA	TRBV7-6	CASSMSSTDTQYF	TGTGCCAGCAGCATGTCTAGCACAGATACGCAGTATTTT